One and the same sample provided the 20 T cell receptor beta chains below, sequenced in a study of T cell clonality in common variable immunodeficiency. The study, taken as a whole, reports: Reportedly, TCR beta sequences from common variable immunodeficiency showed fewer deletions and N-nucleotide insertions.

Generated by immunoSEQ multiplex PCR, the TCRdb table keeps only in-frame clones and is missing some. Observed are about 21,000 clones, no singletons, with the top ten taking 2.6%. Antigens of these TCRs are unknown. Sequencing input: peripheral blood mononuclear cells. The receptors stem from a human donor with common variable immunodeficiency.

On this clone: The read terminates 3 residues ahead of where the CDR3 ends, so the germline J gene completes it. The chain couples TRBV7-2 to TRBJ1-6, with D unresolved. This CDR3 contains 16 residues. Germline-derived CDR1 and CDR2 are SGHTA and FQGNSA. V was pared by 0 bases and J by 9 bases, with 15 bases between. The CDR3 sequence is CASSLASGPGGSPLHF. The covered CDR3 bases are TGTGCCAGCAGCTTAGCCAGCGGGCCGGGTGGTTCACCC.

Comment on this clone: The read is 3 residues too short to cover the CDR3 end, so that end is filled in from the germline J gene. The genes are TRBV18 and TRBJ1-1, with TRBD1 matching 8 bases. The CDR3 contains 14 residues. The germline V gene encodes CDR1 KGHSH and CDR2 LQKENI. Losses at the gene ends were 3 bases for V and 4 bases for J; bases not matched to a gene: 4. The CDR3 bases that were read are TGTGCCAGCTCACCCGACAGGGGAGGCACTGAA. It codes for CASSPDRGGTE. The whole CDR3 sequence is CASSPDRGGTEAFF.

This clone was seen a few times. The read terminates 3 residues before the CDR3 end, so the remaining end is supplied by the germline J gene. This chain links TRBV19 with TRBJ2-3; D may be TRBD1 (5 bases). The CDR3 contains 15 residues. Germline V gene lookup returns CDR1 LNHDA and CDR2 SQIVND (reference sequence). V was shortened by 9 bases and J by 5 bases, with 21 bases between the two germline ends. The part of the CDR3 DNA that was read is TGTGCCAGCTCCTTTATGTGGGGCAAGGGAGATACG. Translated: CASSFMWGKGDT. The entire CDR3 protein reads CASSFMWGKGDTQYF.

As regards this clone: The read stops 3 residues short of the end of the CDR3; the missing end is completed from the germline J gene. The chain carries TRBV30 and TRBJ1-2; D unresolved. CDR1 is GTSNPN, CDR2 SVGIG, per germline (reference sequence). With 0 bases removed from V and 5 bases from J, the gap between germline ends came to 13 bases. The CDR3 contains 14 residues. Incomplete CDR3 DNA: TGTGCCTGGAGTGTACGAAGGACTGAGTATGGC. Translating gives CAWSVRRTEYG. The full CDR3 sequence reads CAWSVRRTEYGYTF.

This clone was detected only a few times. The read ends 3 residues before the CDR3 terminus; that terminus is restored from the germline J gene. The genes are TRBV7-9 and TRBJ2-2; TRBD2 might be the D (6 bases). CDR1 and CDR2 from the germline V gene are SEHNR and FQNEAQ (reference sequence). The CDR3 loop spans 11 amino acids. The part of the CDR3 DNA that was read is TGTGCCAGCAGCGGAGCGGGTGAG. Encoded protein: CASSGAGE. The whole CDR3 protein reads CASSGAGELFF.

As for this clone: The CDR3 end falls 3 residues outside the read, so it is completed with the germline J gene. The V and J genes are TRBV7-9 and TRBJ1-1; D is unresolved. Germline CDR1 and CDR2: SEHNR and FQNEAQ (reference sequence). There are 13 residues in the CDR3. With 4 bases removed from V and 7 bases from J, the gap between germline ends came to 13 bases. CDR3 DNA, as far as it was read: TGTGCCAGCAGCTCACATCTCAACCTTGAA. Translating it yields CASSSHLNLE. The entire CDR3 is CASSSHLNLEAFF. Filled out from reference TRBV7-9 and TRBJ1-1, the complete variable domain reads DTGVSQNPRHKITKRGQNVTFRCDPISEHNRLYWYRQTLGQGPEFLTYFQNEAQLEKSRLLSDRFSAERPKGSFSTLEIQRTEQGDSAMYLCASSSHLNLEAFFGQGTRLTVV.

As for this clone: The CDR3 end is not reached by the read, which stops 3 residues before it; the germline J gene fills it in. The chain carries TRBV18 and TRBJ1-2; no reliable D call. Germline V gives CDR1 KGHSH, CDR2 LQKENI. CDR3 length: 13 amino acids. Trimming removed 10 bases from V and 6 bases from J, with 18 bases in between. Partial CDR3 DNA: TGTGCCATCCGAGCGGACTTGATAGATGGC. Protein product: CAIRADLIDG. The entire CDR3 sequence reads CAIRADLIDGYTF.

Comments on this clone: The CDR3 is cut off 3 residues early in the read; its end comes from the germline J gene. This rearrangement joins TRBV5-1 to TRBJ1-1, with a weak D call TRBD1 (5 bases). This CDR3 spans 15 amino acids. Germline loops: CDR1 SGHRS, CDR2 YFSETQ. The V and J ends lost 3 bases and 1 base respectively, with 13 bases between them. CDR3 amino acids: CASSWGGTTNTEAFF. CDR3 bases read: TGCGCCAGCAGCTGGGGCGGGACTACGAACACTGAA.

Comment on this clone: The read stops 3 residues short of the end of the CDR3; the missing end is completed from the germline J gene. The V gene is TRBV7-2, the J gene TRBJ2-3; perhaps TRBD1 as D (6 bases). The germline gives CDR1 SGHTA, CDR2 FQGNSA. The CDR3 is 15 amino acids. V was shortened by 5 bases and J by 2 bases, with 14 bases between the two germline ends. The sequenced part of the CDR3 DNA is TGTGCCAGCAGCCTCCGACAGGACCTCACAGATACG. It translates to CASSLRQDLTDT. The complete CDR3 sequence is CASSLRQDLTDTQYF.

Within the sample, this clone is medium-sized. Sequencing ends 3 residues short of the CDR3 end; the germline J gene provides the rest. V gene TRBV20-1 combines with J gene TRBJ1-5, with 8 nucleotides matching TRBD1. The V and J ends lost 3 bases and 1 base, in that order; junction bases with no gene match: 2. The germline V gene has CDR1 DFQATT and CDR2 SNEGSKA (reference sequence). The CDR3 totals 14 residues. The CDR3 here is CSARTGVSNQPQHF. CDR3 DNA (partial): TGCAGTGCTAGGACAGGGGTAAGCAATCAGCCC.

This clone was observed a handful of times. Read coverage stops 3 residues before the CDR3 terminus; the germline J gene supplies the remainder. The chain is built from TRBV7-2 and TRBJ2-3; D gene ambiguous. The germline gives CDR1 SGHTA, CDR2 FQGNSA. This CDR3 has 14 residues. V shed 0 bases and J shed 2 bases, with 6 bases lying between them. CDR3 sequence: CASSLARYTDTQYF. Partial CDR3 DNA: TGTGCCAGCAGCTTAGCGCGGTACACAGATACG.

On this clone itself: The missing CDR3 end, 3 residues past where the read stops, is filled in from the germline J gene. Distinct nucleotide sequences in the sample also encode this CDR3. The chain combines TRBV7-9 with TRBJ1-2; 8 bases fit TRBD1. The CDR3 is 14 amino acids. Germline CDR1 is SEHNR and CDR2 is FQNEAQ (reference sequence). V dropped 3 bases and J dropped 7; count of bases not matched to a gene: 7. CDR3 DNA (partial): TGTGCCAGCAGCTTTAATCAGGGGGCGAGTGGC. Translating it yields CASSFNQGASG. The whole CDR3 is CASSFNQGASGYTF.

This clone was recorded a few times. The read gets to within 3 residues of the CDR3 end, and the germline J gene fills in the rest. The rearrangement joins TRBV19 to TRBJ2-1; 12 positions match TRBD2. This CDR3 spans 16 amino acids. The V gene's germline CDR1 is LNHDA and CDR2 SQIVND (reference sequence). The junction had 6 bases not matched to a gene; V was cut back by 2 bases and J by 7 bases. CDR3: CASSIMTSGSKNEQFF. CDR3 DNA (partial): TGTGCCAGTAGTATAATGACTAGCGGGAGTAAAAATGAG.

Details on this clone: The read gets to within 3 residues of the CDR3 end, and the germline J gene fills in the rest. This sequence joins TRBV18 and TRBJ1-1; TRBD1 is a possible D gene (5 bases). This CDR3 is built from 15 residues. The germline V gene has CDR1 KGHSH and CDR2 LQKENI. V gave up 3 bases and J gave up 3 bases, with 14 bases separating them. The sequenced part of the CDR3 DNA is TGTGCCAGCTCACCCTCTGACGGAGGGGACACTGAA. It codes for CASSPSDGGDTE. The whole CDR3 protein is CASSPSDGGDTEAFF.

As concerns this clone: The read finishes 3 residues shy of the CDR3 end, and the germline J gene is used to complete it. This chain uses TRBV18 with TRBJ2-3, with TRBD2 matching over 10 bases. V was clipped by 2 bases and J by 1 base; unmatched bases: 0. CDR3 length: 15 residues. The V gene's germline CDR1 is KGHSH and CDR2 LQKENI. CDR3 sequence: CASSPGTSGTDTQYF. CDR3 DNA, as far as it was read: TGTGCCAGCTCACCAGGGACTAGCGGCACAGATACG.

This clone has a handful of counts. The read stops 3 residues short of the end of the CDR3; the missing end is completed from the germline J gene. J is TRBJ2-1 and V is TRBV7-2; unclear D gene. This CDR3 contains 11 residues. Per germline, CDR1 SGHTA and CDR2 FQGNSA. Deletions cut 6 bases from V and 9 bases from J, with 9 bases between. The CDR3 reads CASRASLEQFF. The covered CDR3 bases are TGTGCCAGCAGGGCTAGTCTTGAG.

Of note for this clone: The read ends 3 residues early relative to the CDR3; the germline J gene fills the gap. This sequence joins TRBV7-9 and TRBJ2-2; the D gene is possibly TRBD1 (6 bases). CDR1 SEHNR and CDR2 FQNEAQ come from the germline V gene (reference sequence). This CDR3 comprises 14 residues. Trimming pared 6 bases from V and 6 bases from J, leaving 14 bases between. Incomplete CDR3 DNA: TGTGCCAGCAGTTCCAGGGGAGAAGCCGGGGAG. Residues: CASSSRGEAGE. The full CDR3 is CASSSRGEAGELFF.

This clone has more than one count but fewer than ten. Sequencing ends 3 residues short of the CDR3 end; the germline J gene provides the rest. The J gene is TRBJ2-7, the V gene TRBV10-2; D remains unclear. CDR1 is WSHSY, CDR2 SAAADI, per germline. The germline V and J ends were trimmed by 2 bases and 1 base, with 6 bases remaining between them. The CDR3 sequence is 13 residues long. CDR3 sequence reads: CASSEQESYEQYF. The CDR3 bases that were read are TGCGCCAGCAGTGAGCAGGAATCCTACGAG.

On this clone: The read finishes 3 residues shy of the CDR3 end, and the germline J gene is used to complete it. The chain joins TRBV18 to TRBJ2-3; the match to TRBD2 covers 10 bases. The CDR3 length is 16 residues. V gave up 4 bases and J gave up 0 bases; unmatched junction bases: 4. CDR1 KGHSH and CDR2 LQKENI come from the germline V gene. The CDR3 protein is CASSLRTSGSTDTQYF. Incomplete CDR3 DNA: TGTGCCAGCTCACTCAGGACTAGCGGCAGCACAGATACG.

Points on this clone: The DNA ends 3 residues before the CDR3 does, and the rest of the CDR3 is filled in from the germline J gene. The rearrangement links TRBV19 to TRBJ1-1, with 7 bases fitting TRBD1. V dropped 8 bases and J dropped 3; count of bases not matched to a gene: 12. Germline loops: CDR1 LNHDA, CDR2 SQIVND (reference sequence). The CDR3 has 15 residues. The CDR3 reads CASAPLDRAHTEAFF. The sequenced part of the CDR3 DNA is TGTGCCAGTGCACCTCTAGACAGGGCCCACACTGAA.